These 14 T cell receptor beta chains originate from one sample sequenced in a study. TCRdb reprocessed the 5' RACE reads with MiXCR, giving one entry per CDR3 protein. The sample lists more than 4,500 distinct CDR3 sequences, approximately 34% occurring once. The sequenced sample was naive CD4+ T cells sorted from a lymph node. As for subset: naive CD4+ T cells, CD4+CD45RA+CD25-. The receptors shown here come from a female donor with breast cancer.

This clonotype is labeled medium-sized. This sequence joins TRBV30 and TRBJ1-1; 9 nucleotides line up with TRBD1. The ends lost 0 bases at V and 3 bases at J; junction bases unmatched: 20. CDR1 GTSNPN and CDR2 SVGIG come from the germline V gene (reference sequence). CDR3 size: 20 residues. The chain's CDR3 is CAWSVYHNRGRKVDHTEAFF. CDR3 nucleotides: TGTGCCTGGAGTGTATACCACAACAGGGGGCGTAAAGTTGATCACACTGAAGCTTTCTTT.

The CDR3 DNA reads TGCAGTGCTGCAAGCCGCTTTGGGAGTACGCAGTATTTT. Translated: CSAASRFGSTQYF. The chain uses TRBV20-1 and TRBJ2-3, with D possibly TRBD2 on 5 matching bases. The CDR3 is made up of 13 amino acids. The V end lost 5 bases, the J end lost 8 bases, and 17 bases lay between the germline ends. Germline CDR1 DFQATT, CDR2 SNEGSKA (reference sequence).

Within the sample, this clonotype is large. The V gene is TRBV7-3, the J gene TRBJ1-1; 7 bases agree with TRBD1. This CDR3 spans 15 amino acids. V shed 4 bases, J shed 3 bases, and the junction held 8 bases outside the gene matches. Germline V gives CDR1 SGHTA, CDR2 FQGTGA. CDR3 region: CASSYDRAGDTEAFF. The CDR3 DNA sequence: TGTGCCAGCAGCTATGACAGGGCGGGGGACACTGAAGCTTTCTTT.

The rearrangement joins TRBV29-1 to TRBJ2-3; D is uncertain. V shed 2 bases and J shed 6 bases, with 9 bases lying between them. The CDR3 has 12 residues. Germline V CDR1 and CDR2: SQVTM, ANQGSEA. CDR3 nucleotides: TGCAGCGTTGAACTGAATCCCGATACGCAGTATTTT. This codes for CSVELNPDTQYF.

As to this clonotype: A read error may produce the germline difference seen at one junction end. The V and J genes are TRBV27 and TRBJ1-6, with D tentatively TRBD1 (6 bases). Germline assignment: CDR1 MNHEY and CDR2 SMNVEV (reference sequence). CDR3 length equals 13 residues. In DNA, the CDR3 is TGTGCCCCAAGAATACAGGGCTATTCATCCCTCCACTTT. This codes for CAPRIQGYSSLHF.

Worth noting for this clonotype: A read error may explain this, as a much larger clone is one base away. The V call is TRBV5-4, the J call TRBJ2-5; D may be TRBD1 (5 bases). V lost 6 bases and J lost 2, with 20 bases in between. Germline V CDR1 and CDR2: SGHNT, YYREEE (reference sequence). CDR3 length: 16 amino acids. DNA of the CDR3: TGTGCCAGCACCCCTGCACCGACAGCCATACAAGAGACCCAGTACTTC. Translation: CASTPAPTAIQETQYF.

The CDR3 nucleotides are TGTGCCAGCAGTTCATGGGCGTCCGGCTATGGCTACACCTTC. Amino acids: CASSSWASGYGYTF. The rearrangement links TRBV6-5 to TRBJ1-2; D is unresolved. The CDR3 covers 14 residues. Germline V gene lookup returns CDR1 MNHEY and CDR2 SVGAGI. Trimming pared 4 bases from V and 4 bases from J, leaving 13 bases between.

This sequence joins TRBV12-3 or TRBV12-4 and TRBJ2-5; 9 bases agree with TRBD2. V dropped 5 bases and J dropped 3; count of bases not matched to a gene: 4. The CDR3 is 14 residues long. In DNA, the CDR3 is TGTGCCAGCAGTGTAGGCGGGAGGGAAGAGACCCAGTACTTC. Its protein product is CASSVGGREETQYF.

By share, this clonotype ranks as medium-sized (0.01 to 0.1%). The CDR3 DNA follows: TGCGCCAGCAGCCGTCCTAGGGACTACGAGCAGTACTTC. Its protein is CASSRPRDYEQYF. The chain combines TRBV4-1 with TRBJ2-7; D uncertain. The V and J ends lost 4 bases and 3 bases respectively, with 10 bases between them. Germline-derived CDR1 and CDR2 are MGHRA and YSYEKL. CDR3 length equals 13 residues.

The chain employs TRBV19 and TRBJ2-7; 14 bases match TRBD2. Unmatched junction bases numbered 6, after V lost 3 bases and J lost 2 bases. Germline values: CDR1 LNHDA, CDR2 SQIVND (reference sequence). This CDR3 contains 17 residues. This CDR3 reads CASSMGLAGEWTYEQYF. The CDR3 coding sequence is TGTGCCAGTAGTATGGGACTAGCGGGAGAATGGACCTACGAGCAGTACTTC.

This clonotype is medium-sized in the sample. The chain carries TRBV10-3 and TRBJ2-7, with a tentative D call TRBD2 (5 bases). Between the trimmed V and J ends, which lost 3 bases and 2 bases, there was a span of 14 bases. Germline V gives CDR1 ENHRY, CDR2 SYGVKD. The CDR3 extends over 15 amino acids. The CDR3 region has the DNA TGTGCCATCAGTGATACGAGCGGAAATACCTACGAGCAGTACTTC. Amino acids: CAISDTSGNTYEQYF.

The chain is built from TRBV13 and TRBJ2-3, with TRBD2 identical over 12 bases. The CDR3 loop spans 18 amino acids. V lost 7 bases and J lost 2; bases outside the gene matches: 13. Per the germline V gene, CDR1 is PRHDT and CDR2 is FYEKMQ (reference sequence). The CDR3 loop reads CASTLLRLAGADTDTQYF. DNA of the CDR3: TGTGCCAGCACTCTACTCCGACTAGCGGGGGCCGACACAGATACGCAGTATTTT.

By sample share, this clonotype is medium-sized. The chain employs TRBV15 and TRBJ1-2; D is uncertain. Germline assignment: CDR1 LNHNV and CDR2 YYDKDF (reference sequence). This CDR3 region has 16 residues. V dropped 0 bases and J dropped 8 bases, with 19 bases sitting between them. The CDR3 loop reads CATSRDITENPGGYTF. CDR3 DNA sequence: TGTGCCACCAGCAGAGATATAACGGAGAATCCTGGGGGCTACACCTTC.

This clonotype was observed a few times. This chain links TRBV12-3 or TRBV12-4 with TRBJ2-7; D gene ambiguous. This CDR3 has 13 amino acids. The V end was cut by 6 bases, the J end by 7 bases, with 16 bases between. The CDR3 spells CASSVGILSEQYF. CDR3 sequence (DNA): TGTGCCAGCAGCGTAGGGATCCTGTCTGAGCAGTACTTC.